These T cell receptor beta chains were read from a single sample in a study of CD8 T cells in Susac syndrome. TCRdb reprocessed the immunoSEQ multiplex PCR reads with MiXCR, giving one entry per CDR3 protein. The sample records 90,000 or so distinct CDR3 sequences, 85% to 95% being singletons. Sequencing input: CD8+ T cells from PBMCs. The source of these receptors is a human donor in good health. Each CDR3 is given with its conserved first and last residue. A D gene is named only where the DNA matches it firmly. Expanded clones are given a class, and other clones once, few, many or no size at all.

d_call j_call v_call cdr3_length clone_size cdr3_nt cdr3_aa
TRBD1 TRBJ1-2 TRBV27 16 NA TGTGCCAGCAGCCTCGGGACAGGGGGCGGTTTCTATGGCTACACCTTC CASSLGTGGGFYGYTF
NA TRBJ2-3 TRBV9 13 NA TGTGCCAGCAGCGCAGCAAGCACAGATACGCAGTATTTT CASSAASTDTQYF
NA TRBJ2-2 TRBV19 13 NA TGTGCCAGTAGTATCGACAGTACCGGGGAGCTGTTTTTT CASSIDSTGELFF
NA TRBJ1-1 TRBV6-4 13 NA TGTGCCAGCCCCTCGGTCCGGGGCACTGAAGCTTTCTTT CASPSVRGTEAFF
NA TRBJ1-1 TRBV30 12 few TGTGCCTGGAGTGGAGGAACCACTGAAGCTTTCTTT CAWSGGTTEAFF
NA TRBJ2-7 TRBV2 12 NA TGTGCCAGCAGTGGTACCCGGTACGAGCAGTACTTC CASSGTRYEQYF
TRBD1 TRBJ2-3 TRBV4-1 16 NA TGCGCCAGCAGCTTCCCGGGACAGGGGCTCGCAGATACGCAGTATTTT CASSFPGQGLADTQYF
NA TRBJ2-2 TRBV6-1 15 few TGTGCCAGCAGTGAGGGCTCCGGGGGGCCCGAGGAGCTGTTTTTT CASSEGSGGPEELFF
NA TRBJ2-7 TRBV3-1 15 NA TGTGCCAGCAGCCTTGGACGCAGGGGACCCTACGAGCAGTACTTC CASSLGRRGPYEQYF
NA TRBJ1-1 TRBV7-9 12 NA TGTGCCAGCAGCTCTGAGCGGTCTCAAGCTTTCTTT CASSSERSQAFF
TRBD2 TRBJ2-3 TRBV27 14 NA TGTGCCAGCACCTTCGGGGGGGGGCGAGATACGCAGTATTTT CASTFGGGRDTQYF
TRBD1 TRBJ2-1 TRBV6-2/TRBV6-3 15 NA TGTGCCAGCAGTTACTCGGGACAGGGGGACAATGAGCAGTTCTTC CASSYSGQGDNEQFF
NA TRBJ2-5 TRBV16 15 NA TGTGCCAGCAGCAAGGCAAATACGGGACTAGAGACCCAGTACTTC CASSKANTGLETQYF
TRBD2 TRBJ2-3 TRBV9 15 NA TGTGCCAGCAGCCCGAGCGGGGGATGGGCAGATACGCAGTATTTT CASSPSGGWADTQYF
NA TRBJ2-2 TRBV9 14 NA TGTGCCAGCAGCCCCTGGGGAGACACCGGGGAGCTGTTTTTT CASSPWGDTGELFF
TRBD2 TRBJ2-5 TRBV9 15 NA TGTGCCAGCAGCGTAGTCGGGGGGACGGGAGAGACCCAGTACTTC CASSVVGGTGETQYF
NA TRBJ1-2 TRBV3-1 14 NA TGTGCCAGCAGCCAATTTCGGGGGGACTATGGCTACACCTTC CASSQFRGDYGYTF
TRBD2 TRBJ2-7 TRBV3-1 15 NA TGTGCCAGCAGCCTCGACGCGGGGGGATTCTACGAGCAGTACTTC CASSLDAGGFYEQYF
NA TRBJ2-5 TRBV2 12 NA TGTGCCAGCAGACTTTCCCCGGAGACCCAGTACTTC CASRLSPETQYF
NA TRBJ1-2 TRBV7-8 13 NA TGTGCCAGCAGCTTAGCTCCTAACTATGGCTACACCTTC CASSLAPNYGYTF
TRBD2 TRBJ2-1 TRBV6-2/TRBV6-3 18 NA TGTGCCAGCAGTTACTCGTTTCTAGCGGAGAGCTCCTACAATGAGCAGTTCTTC CASSYSFLAESSYNEQFF
TRBD2 TRBJ2-1 TRBV20-1 13 NA TGCAGTGCTCCAGCGGGGGAGCACAATGAGCAGTTCTTC CSAPAGEHNEQFF
TRBD2 TRBJ2-5 TRBV4-1 17 NA TGCGCCAGCAGCCAGGCTGAACTAGCGGGGGGCGGGGAGACCCAGTACTTC CASSQAELAGGGETQYF
NA TRBJ2-7 TRBV7-9 13 NA TGTGCCAGCAGCCGCAGGGAGTCCTACGAGCAGTACTTC CASSRRESYEQYF
TRBD1 TRBJ1-2 TRBV20-1 15 NA TGCAGTGCTAGAGATAGGGACAGGGGAGGCGATGGCTACACCTTC CSARDRDRGGDGYTF
TRBD1 TRBJ2-2 TRBV5-6 15 NA TGTGCCAGCAGCTTCGGGACAGGGGGCACCGGGGAGCTGTTTTTT CASSFGTGGTGELFF
TRBD2 TRBJ2-1 TRBV7-9 14 once TGTGCCAGCCGGTGGGAGGGGTTCCTCAATGAGCAGTTCTTC CASRWEGFLNEQFF
NA TRBJ2-7 TRBV20-1 13 NA TGCAGTGCTAGTGGGGTGGACTACGTCGAGCAGTACTTC CSASGVDYVEQYF
NA TRBJ1-1 TRBV19 14 NA TGTGCCATTCAAAAGGTCCCCCATTCGGGTGAAGCTTTCTTT CAIQKVPHSGEAFF
NA TRBJ1-2 TRBV19 15 NA TGTGCCAGTAGTACATACACCGATCTTAACTATGGCTACACCTTC CASSTYTDLNYGYTF
NA TRBJ1-1 TRBV5-1 14 NA TGCGCCAGCAGCTTGGGACAGCCGAACACTGAAGCTTTCTTT CASSLGQPNTEAFF
NA TRBJ2-1 TRBV20-1 11 NA TGCAGTGCTACCGCACTAGGCGAGCAGTTCTTC CSATALGEQFF
NA TRBJ2-2 TRBV29-1 13 NA TGCAGCGTACTGGACCGATTAACCGGGGAGCTGTTTTTT CSVLDRLTGELFF
TRBD2 TRBJ2-3 TRBV7-3 15 NA TGTGCCAGCAGCCGGAGCGGGGGGAGCGCAGATACGCAGTATTTT CASSRSGGSADTQYF
NA TRBJ1-4 TRBV7-9 14 NA TGTGCCAGCAGCTCCGCCCGAGGGAACGAAAAACTGTTTTTT CASSSARGNEKLFF
TRBD1 TRBJ2-3 TRBV27 15 few TGTGCCAGCAGTTCCGGGACAGGCGTGACAGATACGCAGTATTTT CASSSGTGVTDTQYF
NA TRBJ2-1 TRBV7-8 14 NA TGTGCCAGCAGCTTAGAGGCAGGGACGGATGAGCAGTTCTTC CASSLEAGTDEQFF
NA TRBJ2-3 TRBV12-5 12 NA TGTGCTAGTGGTTCGCGCGAAGATACGCAGTATTTT CASGSREDTQYF
NA TRBJ1-1 TRBV30 18 NA TGTGCCTGGACTTCACCCCACCTTCTACGGCAGGGAGGGACTGAAGCTTTCTTT CAWTSPHLLRQGGTEAFF
NA TRBJ1-4 TRBV6-1 16 NA TGTGCCAGCACCATCAAGATACGGGGGAAGGGAGAAAAACTGTTTTTT CASTIKIRGKGEKLFF
TRBD2 TRBJ2-1 TRBV29-1 13 NA TGCAGCGGCAAGGGACTAGCGTTGGGTGAGCAGTTCTTC CSGKGLALGEQFF
NA TRBJ2-4 TRBV29-1 14 NA TGCAGCGTTGCCCACCAGTTCAGGAAAAACATTCAGTACTTC CSVAHQFRKNIQYF
NA TRBJ2-2 TRBV24-1 14 NA TGTGCCACCAGTGCGGGCAGAAACACCGGGGAGCTGTTTTTT CATSAGRNTGELFF
NA TRBJ2-2 TRBV9 13 once TGTGCCAGCAGCGTGGGTGACACCGGGGAGCTGTTTTTT CASSVGDTGELFF
TRBD2 TRBJ2-1 TRBV27 13 NA TGTGCCAGCGGACTAGCGGGGCACAATGAGCAGTTCTTC CASGLAGHNEQFF
TRBD1 TRBJ2-2 TRBV4-1 16 NA TGCGCCAGCAGCCACCCCGACAGGGATAGAACCGGGGAGCTGTTTTTT CASSHPDRDRTGELFF
NA TRBJ2-1 TRBV5-1 13 NA TGCGCCAGCAGCTTGGTCTCTGCCAATGAGCAGTTCTTC CASSLVSANEQFF
TRBD2 TRBJ2-3 TRBV3-1 16 NA TGTGCCAGCAGCCAAGGCAGCGGGGGGGCCCTGGATACGCAGTATTTT CASSQGSGGALDTQYF
NA TRBJ1-2 TRBV4-1 15 NA TGCGCCAGCAGCCCCTCTTCCGGGTTGGACTATGGCTACACCTTC CASSPSSGLDYGYTF
NA TRBJ2-1 TRBV13 16 NA TGTGCCAGCAGCTTAGGACGACGGGGGCTTGCTAATGAGCAGTTCTTC CASSLGRRGLANEQFF
TRBD1 TRBJ2-2 TRBV6-5 15 NA TGTGCCAGCAGTTCTGACAGGGTGGGCACCGGGGAGCTGTTTTTT CASSSDRVGTGELFF
TRBD1 TRBJ2-1 TRBV29-1 12 NA TGCAGCGTCCTGACAGGGGGCGATGAGCAGTTCTTC CSVLTGGDEQFF
NA TRBJ2-1 TRBV29-1 11 NA TGCAGCGTCCCTTTATACAATGAGCAGTTCTTC CSVPLYNEQFF
TRBD2 TRBJ2-7 TRBV13 15 once TGTGCCAGCAGCTTTATGGCGGGGGGTTCCTACGAGCAGTACTTC CASSFMAGGSYEQYF